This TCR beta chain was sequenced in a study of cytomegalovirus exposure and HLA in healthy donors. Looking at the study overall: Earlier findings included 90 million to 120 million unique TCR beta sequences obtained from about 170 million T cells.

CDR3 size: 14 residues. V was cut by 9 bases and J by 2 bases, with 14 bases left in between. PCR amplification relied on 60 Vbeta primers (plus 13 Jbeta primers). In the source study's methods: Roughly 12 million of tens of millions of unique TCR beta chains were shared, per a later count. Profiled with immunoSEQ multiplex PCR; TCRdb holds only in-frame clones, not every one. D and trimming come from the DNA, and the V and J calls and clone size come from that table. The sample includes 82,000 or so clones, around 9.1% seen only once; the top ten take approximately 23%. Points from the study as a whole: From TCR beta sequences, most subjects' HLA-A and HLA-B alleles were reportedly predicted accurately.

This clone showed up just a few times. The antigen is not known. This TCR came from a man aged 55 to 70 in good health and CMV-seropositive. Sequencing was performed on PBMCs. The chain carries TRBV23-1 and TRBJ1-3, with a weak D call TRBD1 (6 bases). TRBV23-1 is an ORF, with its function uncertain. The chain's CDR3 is CASCGGIAGNTIYF. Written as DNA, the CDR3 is TGCGCCAGTTGTGGGGGCATCGCTGGAAACACCATATATTTT.